Listed below are T cell receptor beta chains from one sample, sequenced in a study of T cells after yellow fever vaccination. TCRdb re-analysed the 5' RACE reads in MiXCR, keeping a single row per CDR3 protein. The table lists 500,000 to 650,000 distinct CDR3 sequences, 12% of them singletons. The sample consisted of PBMCs, taken on the day of the yellow fever booster vaccination. These TCRs come from a man aged 25 to 40 who received the YFV17D yellow fever vaccine. Both conserved end residues are part of each CDR3. The order of the fields is CDR3 protein, CDR3 length, V gene, clone size, D gene. The D gene is left open where the match is weak. The size of a clone is reported for some rows only, either as once, few or many, or as a class for expanded clones.

CASSGTSGRALYEQFF 16 TRBV14 few TRBD2
CASASGRTDTQYF 13 TRBV18 few TRBD2
CASSLSAGGRANVLTF 16 TRBV12-3/TRBV12-4 many TRBD1
CASSLMGLGELFF 13 TRBV12-3/TRBV12-4 few NA
CASSNTHEQYF 11 TRBV3-1 many NA
CSVEVDSSLGFEQYF 15 TRBV29-1 NA NA
CASSYGGQPYEQYF 14 TRBV6-2/TRBV6-3 few TRBD1
CSARPLGVQKETQYF 15 TRBV20-1 NA NA
CSAREQGNTEAFF 13 TRBV20-1 NA NA
CATSRVRANEQYF 13 TRBV15 NA NA
CASGFAGTGPIETQYF 16 TRBV12-5 NA TRBD1
CASSLDPGIGEAFF 14 TRBV11-2 many NA
CASSLASGSGTGELFF 16 TRBV5-4 NA TRBD2
CASSPFGYQPQHF 13 TRBV7-2 few NA
CASSLLGTGPGYEQYF 16 TRBV28 few TRBD1
CASSLGSGTRYEQYF 15 TRBV7-2 once TRBD2
CSAIAKSRGSDTQYF 15 TRBV20-1 NA NA
CAISDWAVTGELFF 14 TRBV10-3 NA NA
CASSGQKATNYGYTF 15 TRBV25-1 NA NA
CASSSGQGRNEQYF 14 TRBV5-1 NA TRBD1
CASGEETQRTEAFF 14 TRBV28 NA NA
CASTTPLAGSYEQYF 15 TRBV6-2/TRBV6-3 NA TRBD2
CASSQVRSGRNSEQYF 16 TRBV14 few NA
CSAPTSGTEGDTQYF 15 TRBV20-1 NA NA
CSATGGGSNYEQYF 14 TRBV20-1 NA TRBD2
CASSGTSGSGEQFF 14 TRBV6-1 NA TRBD2
CASSLAGRTTRGGELFF 17 TRBV5-8 NA NA
CATASGLPTDTQYF 14 TRBV2 NA NA
CASSPGTSGPKYNEQFF 17 TRBV11-2 NA TRBD2
CSARDPGEGNTEAFF 15 TRBV20-1 few NA
CASTLGPGLAANEQFF 16 TRBV27 few TRBD2
CASSPYAGGPFEQYF 15 TRBV5-1 NA TRBD2
CASSLSGGMGTEAFF 15 TRBV12-3/TRBV12-4 NA NA
CASSLGPGSNYGYTF 15 TRBV7-2 few NA
CSANGLFRETQYF 13 TRBV20-1 NA NA
CASSSHRGDEQYF 13 TRBV6-2/TRBV6-3 NA TRBD1
CASSQGTKSTDTQYF 15 TRBV4-3 NA NA
CASSSGWYEQYF 12 TRBV7-9 NA NA
CASSSSGGEYYEQFF 15 TRBV7-2 NA TRBD2
CASSATGTNEKLFF 14 TRBV5-1 few NA
CASRDRVWEQYF 12 TRBV28 NA TRBD1
CASSLDNFRVYEQYF 15 TRBV12-3/TRBV12-4 many NA
CSARQGLVSEAFF 13 TRBV20-1 few NA
CSAQTGQVWAEAFF 14 TRBV29-1 NA TRBD1
CASSLGQVTNYGYTF 15 TRBV7-2 few TRBD1
CASSLGTGVQETQYF 15 TRBV7-9 many TRBD1
CSVNKNTEAFF 11 TRBV29-1 few NA
CATSSPGRTGHQPQHF 16 TRBV15 once NA
CATGGGSDTQYF 12 TRBV24-1 few NA
CASSASGTQKLFF 13 TRBV5-4 few NA
CASSSQVESSYEQYF 15 TRBV7-2 few NA
CASSQSRQYGYTF 13 TRBV3-1 few NA